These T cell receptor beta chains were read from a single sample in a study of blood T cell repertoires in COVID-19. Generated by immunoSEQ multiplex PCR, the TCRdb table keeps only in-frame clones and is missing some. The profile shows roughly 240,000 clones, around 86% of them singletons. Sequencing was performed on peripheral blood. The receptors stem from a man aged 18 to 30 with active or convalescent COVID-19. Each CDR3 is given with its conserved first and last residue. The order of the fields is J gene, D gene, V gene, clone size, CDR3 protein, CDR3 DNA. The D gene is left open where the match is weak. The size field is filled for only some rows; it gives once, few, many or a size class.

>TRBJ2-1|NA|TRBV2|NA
CASRWGDNEQFF
TGTGCCAGCAGGTGGGGAGACAATGAGCAGTTCTTC
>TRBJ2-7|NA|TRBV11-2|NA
CASSFRRYYEQYF
TGTGCCAGCAGCTTTCGCAGATACTACGAGCAGTACTTC
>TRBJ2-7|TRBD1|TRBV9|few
CASSGGTGLWSEQYF
TGTGCCAGCAGCGGAGGGACAGGGCTATGGAGCGAGCAGTACTTC
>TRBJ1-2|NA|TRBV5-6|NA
CASSSREGGYTF
TGTGCCAGCAGTTCCCGGGAGGGGGGCTACACCTTC
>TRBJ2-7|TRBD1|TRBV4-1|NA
CASSLRIGQGRSEQYF
TGCGCCAGCAGCCTAAGAATTGGACAGGGGAGGTCCGAGCAGTACTTC
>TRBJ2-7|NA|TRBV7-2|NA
CASSIQGGANEQYF
TGTGCCAGCAGCATACAAGGAGGGGCGAACGAGCAGTACTTC
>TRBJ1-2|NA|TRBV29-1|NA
CSVVSGQSNYGYTF
TGCAGCGTTGTTTCCGGACAATCTAACTATGGCTACACCTTC
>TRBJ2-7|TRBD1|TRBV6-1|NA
CASSEWDRVGEQYF
TGTGCCAGCAGTGAATGGGACAGGGTGGGCGAGCAGTACTTC
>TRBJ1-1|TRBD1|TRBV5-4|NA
CASSPGQGNTEAFF
TGTGCCAGCAGCCCGGGACAGGGGAACACTGAAGCTTTCTTT
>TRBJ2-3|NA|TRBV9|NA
CASSVQGRDTQYF
TGTGCCAGCAGCGTTCAGGGCCGAGATACGCAGTATTTT
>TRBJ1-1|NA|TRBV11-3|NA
CASSPFRTEAFF
TGTGCCAGCAGCCCCTTCCGGACTGAAGCTTTCTTT
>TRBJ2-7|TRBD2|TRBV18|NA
CASSQPIPGLAAYEQYF
TGTGCCAGCTCACAACCGATTCCGGGACTAGCGGCGTACGAGCAGTACTTC
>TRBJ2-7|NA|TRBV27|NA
CASSLSQGAADQNNYEQYF
TGTGCCAGCAGTTTATCGCAAGGGGCAGCCGACCAAAATAACTACGAGCAGTACTTC
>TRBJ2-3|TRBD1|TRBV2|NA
CASGTGTGTIDTQYF
TGTGCCAGCGGGACCGGGACAGGGACAATAGATACGCAGTATTTT
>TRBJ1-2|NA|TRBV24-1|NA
CATSTAGGGTNYGYTF
TGTGCCACCAGTACCGCGGGCGGGGGCACTAACTATGGCTACACCTTC
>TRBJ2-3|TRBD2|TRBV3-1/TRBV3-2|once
CASSPRLAAPPDTQYF
TGTGCCAGCAGCCCAAGACTAGCGGCCCCACCAGATACGCAGTATTTT
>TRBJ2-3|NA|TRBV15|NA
CATSRDGQVAFTDTQYF
TGTGCCACCAGCAGAGACGGTCAGGTCGCCTTCACAGATACGCAGTATTTT
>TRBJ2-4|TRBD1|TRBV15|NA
CATSKGAIAKNIQYF
TGTGCCACCAGCAAGGGGGCGATAGCCAAAAACATTCAGTACTTC
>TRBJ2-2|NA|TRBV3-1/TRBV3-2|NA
CASSQRPGDLGELFF
TGTGCCAGCAGCCAAAGACCGGGAGATCTGGGGGAGCTGTTTTTT
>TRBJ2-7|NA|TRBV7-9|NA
CASSKISAEQYF
TGTGCCAGCAGCAAGATCAGCGCCGAGCAGTACTTC
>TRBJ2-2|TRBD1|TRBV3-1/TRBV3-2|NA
CASSQEDRVGELFF
TGTGCCAGCAGCCAAGAGGACAGGGTCGGGGAGCTGTTTTTT
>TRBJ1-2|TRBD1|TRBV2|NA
CASSGDRDDGYTF
TGTGCCAGCTCCGGGGACAGGGACGATGGCTACACCTTC
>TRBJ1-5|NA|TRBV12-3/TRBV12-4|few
CASSFLSNQPQHF
TGTGCCAGCAGTTTTTTATCTAATCAGCCCCAGCATTTT
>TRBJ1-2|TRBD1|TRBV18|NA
CASSPGWNRGSARGYTF
TGTGCCAGCTCACCAGGGTGGAACAGGGGATCTGCCCGTGGCTACACCTTC
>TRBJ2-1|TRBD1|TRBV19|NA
CASSTPPGTGGRGGGRSSYNEQFF
TGTGCCAGTAGTACCCCTCCCGGGACAGGGGGCCGGGGCGGGGGTAGGAGCTCCTACAATGAGCAGTTCTTC
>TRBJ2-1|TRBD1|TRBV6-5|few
CASMGQLGGYNEQFF
TGTGCCAGCATGGGACAGTTAGGAGGTTACAATGAGCAGTTCTTC
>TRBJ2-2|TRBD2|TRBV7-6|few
CASSSGSGLALGELFF
TGTGCCAGCAGCTCAGGCTCAGGACTAGCGCTCGGGGAGCTGTTTTTT
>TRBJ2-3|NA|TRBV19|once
CASSDRNTDTQYF
TGTGCCAGTAGCGACAGAAACACAGATACGCAGTATTTT
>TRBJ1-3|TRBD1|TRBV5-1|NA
CASSRDRAGNTIYF
TGCGCCAGCAGCAGGGACAGAGCTGGAAACACCATATATTTT
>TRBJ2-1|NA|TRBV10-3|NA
CAISEPNTYNEQFF
TGTGCCATCAGTGAGCCTAATACTTACAATGAGCAGTTCTTC
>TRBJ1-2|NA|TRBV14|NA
CASSTRGIGYGYTF
TGTGCCAGCAGCACCCGGGGAATAGGCTATGGCTACACCTTC
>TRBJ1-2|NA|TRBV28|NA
CASSQNNYGYTF
TGTGCCAGCAGTCAAAATAACTATGGCTACACCTTC
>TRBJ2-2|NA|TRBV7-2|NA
CASSPQRVNTGELFF
TGTGCCAGCAGCCCTCAGCGGGTGAACACCGGGGAGCTGTTTTTT
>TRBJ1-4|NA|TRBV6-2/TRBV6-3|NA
CASSLRPLTPGREKLFF
TGTGCCAGCAGCCTACGACCCCTCACCCCCGGGAGAGAAAAACTGTTTTTT
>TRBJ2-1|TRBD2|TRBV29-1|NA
CSVAGGGSSYNEQFF
TGCAGCGTTGCTGGCGGGGGGAGCTCCTACAATGAGCAGTTCTTC
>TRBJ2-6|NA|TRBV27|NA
CASSLFQGWAGANVLTF
TGTGCCAGCAGTTTATTTCAGGGATGGGCTGGGGCCAACGTCCTGACTTTC
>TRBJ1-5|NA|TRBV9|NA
CASSTTGSGQPQHF
TGTGCCAGCAGCACCACAGGGTCGGGTCAGCCCCAGCATTTT
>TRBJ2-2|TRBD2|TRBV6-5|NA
CASSYGGETGELFF
TGTGCCAGCAGTTACGGGGGGGAGACCGGGGAGCTGTTTTTT
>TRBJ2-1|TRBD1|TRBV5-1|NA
CASSLAGTGLDEQFF
TGCGCCAGCAGCTTAGCCGGGACAGGTCTGGATGAGCAGTTCTTC
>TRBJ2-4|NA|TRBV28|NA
CASSDQDQYF
TGTGCCAGCAGTGATCAGGATCAGTACTTC
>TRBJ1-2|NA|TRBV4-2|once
CASSPNRENGYTF
TGTGCCAGCAGCCCAAACAGGGAGAACGGCTACACCTTC
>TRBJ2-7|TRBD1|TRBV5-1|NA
CASSLGGGLTYEQYF
TGCGCCAGCAGCTTGGGAGGGGGCCTAACCTACGAGCAGTACTTC
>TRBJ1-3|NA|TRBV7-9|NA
CASSSRGVTGNTIYF
TGTGCCAGCAGCTCCCGGGGGGTAACGGGAAACACCATATATTTT
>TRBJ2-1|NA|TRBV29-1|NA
CSVDVRGSIYEQFF
TGCAGCGTTGATGTTCGGGGGTCAATATATGAGCAGTTCTTC
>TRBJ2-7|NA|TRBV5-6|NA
CASSSLGGEQYF
TGTGCCAGCAGCTCCTTGGGGGGCGAGCAGTACTTC